This TCR beta chain was obtained from a study of blood T cell repertoires in COVID-19. The overall study: From T cells, B-cell-depleted T cells, or PBMCs came the material, which was cDNA or gDNA.

Original methodology: How many nucleated cells were present was estimated from reference gene primer amplification. The repertoire was sequenced with immunoSEQ multiplex PCR; TCRdb's copy has only in-frame clones and lacks some. The V and J calls and the clone size are those of that table, but D and trimming were determined from the DNA. The sample shows roughly 77,000 clones, 80% to 90% of them seen only once. J gave up 1 base and V 0 bases, and 1 base lay outside the gene matches. This CDR3 contains 15 residues. The germline V gene encodes CDR1 MDHEN and CDR2 SYDVKM. In regard to this clone: This sample includes further DNA sequences coding for the same CDR3.

The chain uses TRBV28 and TRBJ2-7; 9 nucleotides agree with TRBD1. This receptor was obtained from a human donor in a cohort sampled during active COVID-19. The sample comprised peripheral blood. This CDR3 reads CASSLWGQGSYEQYF. The CDR3 region has the DNA TGTGCCAGCAGTTTATGGGGACAGGGATCCTACGAGCAGTACTTC.